The 21 T cell receptor beta chains below come from one sample, sequenced in a study of blood T cell repertoires in COVID-19. The repertoire was sequenced with immunoSEQ multiplex PCR; TCRdb's copy has only in-frame clones and lacks some. The table records a few hundred thousand clones, roughly 83% of them present only once. The material sequenced was peripheral blood. The receptors come from an elderly man with acute or convalescent COVID-19.

The chain has TRBV2 and TRBJ1-1; D ambiguous. The CDR3 loop spans 16 amino acids. Germline V gene lookup returns CDR1 SNHLY and CDR2 FYNNEI. Deletions cut 3 bases from V and 0 bases from J, with 14 bases between. CDR3 region: CASSEEVRILNTEAFF. The CDR3 nucleotides read TGTGCCAGCAGTGAGGAGGTCCGGATTCTGAACACTGAAGCTTTCTTT.

This clone was picked up one time. The gene calls are TRBV19 and TRBJ2-2; 7 bases line up with TRBD2. The V gene end was trimmed by 3 bases and the J gene end by 6 bases; junction bases not matched to a gene: 13. Germline CDR1 LNHDA, CDR2 SQIVND (reference sequence). This CDR3 has 17 residues. The CDR3 reads CASSINLGGGPAGELFF. The CDR3 DNA reads as TGTGCCAGTAGTATTAACCTTGGGGGAGGGCCGGCCGGGGAGCTGTTTTTT.

The chain recombines TRBV18 with TRBJ2-7, with D uncertain. Trimming took 3 bases from V and 0 from J, leaving 15 bases between them. Germline V gene sequence: CDR1 KGHSH, CDR2 LQKENI. This CDR3 has 16 amino acids. The CDR3 loop is CASSPTPGYSSYEQYF. The DNA for the CDR3 is TGTGCCAGCTCACCTACTCCAGGTTACAGCTCCTACGAGCAGTACTTC.

This chain uses TRBV19 with TRBJ2-1, with TRBD2 identical over 7 bases. The CDR3 is 16 amino acids. CDR1 LNHDA and CDR2 SQIVND come from the germline V gene (reference sequence). J lost 2 bases, V lost 6 bases, and 10 bases had no gene match. The CDR3 nucleotides are TGTGCCAGTAGGGCCGAACAAGCGGGGCCCTACAATGAGCAGTTCTTC. Translation: CASRAEQAGPYNEQFF.

This rearrangement joins TRBV7-2 to TRBJ1-2; TRBD1 aligns across 11 bases. CDR3 length equals 17 residues. V shed 1 base and J 7 bases; nucleotides not matched to a gene: 11. From germline, CDR1 is SGHTA and CDR2 FQGNSA. The CDR3: CASSLDLGQGARSGYTF. DNA for the CDR3: TGTGCCAGCAGCTTAGATCTTGGACAGGGGGCGAGAAGTGGCTACACCTTC.

V gene TRBV6-2 or TRBV6-3 combines with J gene TRBJ2-1; 7 bases fit TRBD2. After removal of 6 bases from V and 16 bases from J, the junction contained 18 bases not matched to a gene. From germline, CDR1 is MNHEY and CDR2 SVGEGT. The CDR3 totals 14 residues. CDR3 residues: CASSRPPGGGSKFF. The CDR3 bases are TGTGCCAGCAGCCGCCCCCCGGGAGGCGGCTCTAAATTCTTC.

This chain joins TRBV19 and TRBJ1-5; 7 positions agree with TRBD1. Trimming cost V 7 bases and J 3 bases; bases outside gene matches: 9. Germline values: CDR1 LNHDA, CDR2 SQIVND (reference sequence). The CDR3 is made up of 15 amino acids. The CDR3 protein is CASTRDRQSNQPQHF. The CDR3 nucleotides are TGTGCCAGTACTAGGGACAGACAGTCCAATCAGCCCCAGCATTTT. Combining the CDR3 with reference TRBV19 and TRBJ1-5 gives the whole variable domain DGGITQSPKYLFRKEGQNVTLSCEQNLNHDAMYWYRQDPGQGLRLIYYSQIVNDFQKGDIAEGYSVSREKKESFPLTVTSAQKNPTAFYLCASTRDRQSNQPQHFGDGTRLSIL.

This chain connects TRBV24-1 to TRBJ1-5; 9 bases align to TRBD1. CDR3 length equals 16 residues. Germline V lookup: CDR1 KGHDR, CDR2 SFDVKD. Trimming at V came to 9 bases and at J to 2 bases, leaving 10 bases not matched to a gene. The CDR3 loop reads CATDPGQGIGNQPQHF. CDR3 nucleotide sequence: TGTGCCACCGATCCGGGACAGGGTATCGGCAATCAGCCCCAGCATTTT.

The V gene is TRBV19, the J gene TRBJ1-6, with D possibly TRBD1 on 5 matching bases. CDR3 length equals 14 residues. The germline V gene has CDR1 LNHDA and CDR2 SQIVND (reference sequence). V was pared by 5 bases and J by 10 bases, with 15 bases between. Written as DNA, the CDR3 is TGTGCCAGTAGTGCCCGCCGGGACTCCTCACCCCTCCACTTT. Protein sequence: CASSARRDSSPLHF.

This clone occurred once. The V gene is TRBV7-8, the J gene TRBJ1-1; no clear D. The V gene's germline CDR1 is SGHVS and CDR2 FQNEAQ. Trimming removed 0 bases at V and 1 base at J, with 12 bases between. The CDR3 is 16 amino acids. CDR3 sequence: CASSLAVWGGNTEAFF. For the CDR3, the DNA is TGTGCCAGCAGCTTAGCTGTCTGGGGAGGGAACACTGAAGCTTTCTTT.

This CDR3 is CASSHTGGWDYGYTF. CDR3 sequence (DNA): TGTGCCAGCAGTCACACAGGGGGCTGGGACTATGGCTACACCTTC. J is TRBJ1-2 and V is TRBV27, with 9 positions matching TRBD1. The ends lost 5 bases at V and 3 bases at J; junction bases unmatched: 7. Germline V lookup: CDR1 MNHEY, CDR2 SMNVEV (reference sequence). The CDR3 is 15 amino acids.

The chain uses TRBV24-1 and TRBJ2-1, with 11 bases matching TRBD2. V lost 3 bases to trimming and J lost 9 bases; unmatched junction nucleotides: 9. CDR3 length: 16 amino acids. Germline assignment: CDR1 KGHDR and CDR2 SFDVKD. CDR3 sequence: CATSDLASGRHGEQFF. CDR3 nucleotides: TGTGCCACCAGTGATCTAGCTAGCGGGAGGCACGGTGAGCAGTTCTTC.

The chain is built from TRBV7-2 and TRBJ2-7; TRBD1 agrees at 9 bases. V trimming: 1 base; J trimming: 7 bases; junction bases outside the gene matches: 11. The length of the CDR3 is 16 residues. CDR1 SGHTA and CDR2 FQGNSA come from the germline V gene. The CDR3: CASSLVSTGGSREQYF. The CDR3 DNA follows: TGTGCCAGCAGCTTAGTGTCGACAGGGGGATCGCGAGAGCAGTACTTC.

This chain uses TRBV9 with TRBJ1-4; no reliable D call. With 4 bases removed from V and 0 bases from J, the gap between germline ends came to 4 bases. There are 13 residues in the CDR3. Germline CDR1 reads SGDLS; CDR2 reads YYNGEE. The CDR3 reads CASSSSTNEKLFF. The CDR3, as DNA: TGTGCCAGCAGCTCCTCAACTAATGAAAAACTGTTTTTT.

The chain has TRBV24-1 and TRBJ2-2; perhaps TRBD1 as D (7 bases). Germline CDR1 is KGHDR and CDR2 is SFDVKD. The CDR3 sequence is 15 residues long. Between the trimmed V and J ends, which lost 4 bases and 5 bases, there was a span of 13 bases. The CDR3 spells CATSDPRGRTGELFF. CDR3 DNA: TGTGCCACCAGTGACCCCAGGGGGAGGACCGGGGAGCTGTTTTTT.

The V gene is TRBV18, the J gene TRBJ2-7; D uncertain. With 2 bases removed from V and 2 bases from J, the gap between germline ends came to 10 bases. Germline CDR1 and CDR2: KGHSH and LQKENI. There are 14 residues in the CDR3. CDR3 amino acids: CASSPESRPYEQYF. The CDR3 DNA reads as TGTGCCAGCTCACCAGAATCTAGACCCTACGAGCAGTACTTC.

This clone showed up just once. The V and J genes are TRBV5-1 and TRBJ2-2; the D is unclear. Germline-derived CDR1 and CDR2 are SGHRS and YFSETQ. V was clipped by 0 bases and J by 0 bases, with 9 bases between them. This CDR3 spans 16 amino acids. The CDR3 DNA follows: TGCGCCAGCAGCTTGGGGCGGCGCGCGAACACCGGGGAGCTGTTTTTT. The encoded protein is CASSLGRRANTGELFF. Full variable domain (outside the CDR3, taken from reference TRBV5-1 and TRBJ2-2): KAGVTQTPRYLIKTRGQQVTLSCSPISGHRSVSWYQQTPGQGLQFLFEYFSETQRNKGNFPGRFSGRQFSNSRSEMNVSTLELGDSALYLCASSLGRRANTGELFFGEGSRLTVL.

The chain has TRBV7-8 and TRBJ2-5, with D possibly TRBD1 on 6 matching bases. V gave up 5 bases and J gave up 5 bases, with 18 bases separating them. Germline V lookup: CDR1 SGHVS, CDR2 FQNEAQ. The CDR3 consists of 15 residues. CDR3: CASSTRTGIWETQYF. In DNA, the CDR3 is TGTGCCAGCAGCACCCGAACAGGGATTTGGGAGACCCAGTACTTC.

This chain joins TRBV19 and TRBJ2-2; 9 bases fit TRBD1. CDR3 length: 15 residues. With V trimmed by 5 bases and J by 6 bases, 7 bases remained unmatched. The germline CDR1 and CDR2 sequences are LNHDA and SQIVND (reference sequence). The CDR3, as DNA: TGTGCCAGTAGTGTCCGGGACAGGGTCGCCGGGGAGCTGTTTTTT. Protein: CASSVRDRVAGELFF.

This clone has only a few counts. This chain links TRBV7-8 with TRBJ2-1; tentatively, D is TRBD2 (6 bases). Germline CDR1 and CDR2: SGHVS and FQNEAQ. Trimming took 6 bases from V and 1 from J, leaving 7 bases between them. This CDR3 region has 13 residues. The CDR3 reads CASSGGSYNEQFF. The CDR3 nucleotides are TGTGCCAGCAGTGGGGGGTCCTACAATGAGCAGTTCTTC.

This chain connects TRBV28 to TRBJ1-5, with D tentatively TRBD1 (5 bases). Germline CDR1 and CDR2: MDHEN and SYDVKM. With 9 bases removed from V and 3 bases from J, the gap between germline ends came to 9 bases. The length of the CDR3 is 12 residues. This CDR3 reads CASRQLNQPQHF. The CDR3 DNA sequence: TGTGCCAGTAGACAGCTCAATCAGCCCCAGCATTTT. Full variable domain (outside the CDR3, taken from reference TRBV28 and TRBJ1-5): DVKVTQSSRYLVKRTGEKVFLECVQDMDHENMFWYRQDPGLGLRLIYFSYDVKMKEKGDIPEGYSVSREKKERFSLILESASTNQTSMYLCASRQLNQPQHFGDGTRLSIL.